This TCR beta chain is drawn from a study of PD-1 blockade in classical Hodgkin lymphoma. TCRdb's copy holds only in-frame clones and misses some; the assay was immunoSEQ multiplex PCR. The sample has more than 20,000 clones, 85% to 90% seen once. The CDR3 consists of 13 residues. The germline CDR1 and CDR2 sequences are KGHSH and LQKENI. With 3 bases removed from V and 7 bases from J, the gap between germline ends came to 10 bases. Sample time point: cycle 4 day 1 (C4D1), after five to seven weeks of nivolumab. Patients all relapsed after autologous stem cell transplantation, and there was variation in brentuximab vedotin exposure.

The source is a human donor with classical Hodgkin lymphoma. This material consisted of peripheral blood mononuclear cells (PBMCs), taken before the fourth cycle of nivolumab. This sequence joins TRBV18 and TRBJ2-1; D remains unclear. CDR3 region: CASSPSQSNEQFF. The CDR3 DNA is TGTGCCAGCTCACCTTCCCAATCGAATGAGCAGTTCTTC.